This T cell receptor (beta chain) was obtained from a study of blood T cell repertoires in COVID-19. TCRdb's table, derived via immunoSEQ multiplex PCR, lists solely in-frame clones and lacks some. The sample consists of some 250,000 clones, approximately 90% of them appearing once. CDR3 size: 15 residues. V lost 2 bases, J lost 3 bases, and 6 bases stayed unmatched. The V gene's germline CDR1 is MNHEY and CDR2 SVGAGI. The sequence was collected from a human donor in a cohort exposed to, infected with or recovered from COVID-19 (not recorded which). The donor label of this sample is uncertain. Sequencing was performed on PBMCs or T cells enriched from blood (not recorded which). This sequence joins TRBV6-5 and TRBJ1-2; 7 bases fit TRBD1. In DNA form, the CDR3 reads TGTGCCAGCAGTTACAGGGGGCTCCCCTACTATGGCTACACCTTC. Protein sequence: CASSYRGLPYYGYTF.